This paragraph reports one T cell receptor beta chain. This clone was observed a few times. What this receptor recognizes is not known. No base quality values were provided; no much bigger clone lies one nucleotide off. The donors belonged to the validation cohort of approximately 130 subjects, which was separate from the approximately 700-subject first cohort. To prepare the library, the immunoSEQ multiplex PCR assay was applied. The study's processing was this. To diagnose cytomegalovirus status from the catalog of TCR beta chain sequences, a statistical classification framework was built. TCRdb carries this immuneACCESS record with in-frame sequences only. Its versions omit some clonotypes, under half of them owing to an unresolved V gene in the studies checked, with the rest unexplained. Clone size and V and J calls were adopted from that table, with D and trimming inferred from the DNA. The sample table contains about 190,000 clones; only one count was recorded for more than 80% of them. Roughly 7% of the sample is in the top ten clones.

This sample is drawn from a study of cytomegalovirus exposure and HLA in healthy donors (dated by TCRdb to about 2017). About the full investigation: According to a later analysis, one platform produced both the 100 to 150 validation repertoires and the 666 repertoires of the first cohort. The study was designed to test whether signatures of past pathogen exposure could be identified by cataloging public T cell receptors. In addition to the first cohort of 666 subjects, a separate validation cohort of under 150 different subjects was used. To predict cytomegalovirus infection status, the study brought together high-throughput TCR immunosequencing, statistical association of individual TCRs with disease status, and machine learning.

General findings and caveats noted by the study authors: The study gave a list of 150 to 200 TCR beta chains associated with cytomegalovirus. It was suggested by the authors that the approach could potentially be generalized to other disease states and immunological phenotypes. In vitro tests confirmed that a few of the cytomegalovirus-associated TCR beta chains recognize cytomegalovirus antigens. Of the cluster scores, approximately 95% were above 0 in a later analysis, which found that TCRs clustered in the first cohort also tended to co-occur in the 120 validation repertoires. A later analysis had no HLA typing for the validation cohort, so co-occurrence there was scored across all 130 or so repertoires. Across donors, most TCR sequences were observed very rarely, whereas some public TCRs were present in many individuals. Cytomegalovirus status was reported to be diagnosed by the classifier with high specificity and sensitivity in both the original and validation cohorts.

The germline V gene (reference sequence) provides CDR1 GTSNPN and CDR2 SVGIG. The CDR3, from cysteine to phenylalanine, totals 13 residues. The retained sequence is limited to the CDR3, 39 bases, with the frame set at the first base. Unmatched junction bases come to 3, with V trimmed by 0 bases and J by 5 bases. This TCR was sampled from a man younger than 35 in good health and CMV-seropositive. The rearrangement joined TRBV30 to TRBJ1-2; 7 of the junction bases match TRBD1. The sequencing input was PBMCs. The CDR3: CAWSVGQRYGYTF. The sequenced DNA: TGTGCCTGGAGTGTGGGACAGCGGTATGGCTACACCTTC.